The clone carrying this T cell receptor beta chain was picked up one time. Libraries were prepared by immunoSEQ multiplex PCR; TCRdb keeps only in-frame clonotypes and omits some of them. Of tens of thousands of clones listed, around 83% are singletons. This record belongs to a study of blood T cell repertoires in COVID-19. About the research overall: Researchers got acute and convalescent COVID-19 samples from the United States, Italy and Spain.

The CDR3 is made up of 17 amino acids. Germline V gives CDR1 MNHEY, CDR2 SVGEGT. The V and J ends lost 4 bases and 3 bases, in that order; junction bases with no gene match: 12. V usage is TRBV6-2 or TRBV6-3 and J usage is TRBJ1-5, with TRBD1 identical over 7 bases. The sequencing sample was made of peripheral blood. The clonotype comes from a young man with COVID-19, enrolled during active disease. The CDR3 sequence is CASSSGQGGSINQPQHF. CDR3 nucleotide sequence: TGTGCCAGCAGTTCAGGGCAGGGGGGATCTATCAATCAGCCCCAGCATTTT.